This T cell receptor (beta chain) was identified during a study of OX40 agonist ivuxolimab in advanced cancers. Here immunoSEQ multiplex PCR was the method, and the copy in TCRdb shows in-frame clones only, minus some. The table has some 85,000 clones, about 91% seen once. Trimming took 2 bases from V and 4 from J; bases not matched to a gene: 8. Germline V gene data show CDR1 as SGHRS and CDR2 as YFSETQ. The CDR3 contains 16 residues. The chain joins TRBV5-1 to TRBJ2-5; the match to TRBD2 covers 10 bases. Here the sequenced sample was CD4+ or CD8+ T cells sorted from blood, taken in a trial of the OX40 agonist ivuxolimab. The clonotype comes from an adult with an advanced solid tumor such as melanoma, head and neck, liver or kidney cancer. DNA for the CDR3: TGCGCCAGCAGCTTTAGGCCTAGCGGGAGTTCAGAGACCCAGTACTTC. It translates to CASSFRPSGSSETQYF.